The rows below give T cell receptor beta chains drawn from one sample of a study of shared clonotypes between healthy human individuals. Generated by immunoSEQ multiplex PCR, the TCRdb table keeps only in-frame clones and is missing some. Here the sample spans some 2 million clones, about 95% being singletons. The sample comprised naive CD8+ T cells sorted from blood. The receptors come from a man aged 18 to 35 in good health. CDR3s include the opening cysteine and the closing phenylalanine or tryptophan. A D gene is named only where the DNA matches it firmly. Clone size is not always given. Where it is, it says once, few, many or a class for expanded clones.

size: .; V: TRBV11-2; J: TRBJ1-4; D: TRBD1; DNA: TGTGCCAGCAGCTTAGAGGGGACAGGGTCGCGCGAAAAACTGTTTTTT; CDR3: CASSLEGTGSREKLFF
size: .; V: TRBV5-6; J: TRBJ1-4; D: .; DNA: TGTGCCAGCAGCTTGGAAAGGAGGGGTCCCGAAAAACTGTTTTTT; CDR3: CASSLERRGPEKLFF
size: .; V: TRBV27; J: TRBJ1-1; D: .; DNA: TGTGCCAGCAGTTTAGGTTGGGGTGAAGCTTTCTTT; CDR3: CASSLGWGEAFF
size: .; V: TRBV19; J: TRBJ2-7; D: .; DNA: TGTGCCAGTAGCCTTGCGGAAGGGTCCCGAGACGAGCAGTACTTC; CDR3: CASSLAEGSRDEQYF
size: .; V: TRBV7-3; J: TRBJ1-6; D: TRBD1; DNA: TGTGCCAGCAGCTTAACGTCAAGGACAGGGTGGGATTCACCCCTCCACTTT; CDR3: CASSLTSRTGWDSPLHF
size: .; V: TRBV30; J: TRBJ2-3; D: .; DNA: TGTGCCTGGAGCGGGGGCCCAGATACGCAGTATTTT; CDR3: CAWSGGPDTQYF
size: .; V: TRBV4-1; J: TRBJ2-5; D: TRBD1; DNA: TGCGCCAGCAGCCAGGAGACAGGGGTTCAAGAGACCCAGTACTTC; CDR3: CASSQETGVQETQYF
size: .; V: TRBV7-9; J: TRBJ1-1; D: .; DNA: TGTGCCAGCAGCTTGGTTCAAGGTGACACTGAAGCTTTCTTT; CDR3: CASSLVQGDTEAFF
size: .; V: TRBV12-5; J: TRBJ2-2; D: .; DNA: TGTGCTAGTAGCTGGGCGGGACCGACCGCCGGGGAGCTGTTTTTT; CDR3: CASSWAGPTAGELFF
size: .; V: TRBV6-6; J: TRBJ2-4; D: .; DNA: TGTGCCAGCAGGCGAGGAGTCCCCGAGGACATTCAGTACTTC; CDR3: CASRRGVPEDIQYF
size: once; V: TRBV7-9; J: TRBJ2-3; D: TRBD2; DNA: TGTGCCAGCAGCTTAGTGTCGGGAGGGCCAGCAGATACGCAGTATTTT; CDR3: CASSLVSGGPADTQYF
size: .; V: TRBV4-1; J: TRBJ2-1; D: TRBD2; DNA: TGCGCCAGCAGCACCTACCCCGGGACTACACTTGAGGAGCAGTTCTTC; CDR3: CASSTYPGTTLEEQFF
size: .; V: TRBV6-5; J: TRBJ2-7; D: .; DNA: TGTGCCAGCAGTCCCCCGGGGTTCTACGAGCAGTACTTC; CDR3: CASSPPGFYEQYF
size: .; V: TRBV30; J: TRBJ2-2; D: TRBD1; DNA: TGTGCCTGGAGTACGACAGGGCTCGGGGAGCTGTTTTTT; CDR3: CAWSTTGLGELFF
size: .; V: TRBV7-9; J: TRBJ1-5; D: TRBD1; DNA: TGTGCCAGCAGCACAGGACAGGGTGAGCAGCCCCAGCATTTT; CDR3: CASSTGQGEQPQHF
size: .; V: TRBV6-5; J: TRBJ2-5; D: TRBD2; DNA: TGTGCCAGCAGTTTGGGGCTAGCGGGTTCGGAGACCCAGTACTTC; CDR3: CASSLGLAGSETQYF
size: .; V: TRBV14; J: TRBJ1-2; D: .; DNA: TGTGCCAGCAGCCAAGATCTGCGAGGGGATGGCTACACCTTC; CDR3: CASSQDLRGDGYTF
size: once; V: TRBV13; J: TRBJ2-7; D: .; DNA: TGTGCCAGCAGCTGGACTACATTGGGCGAGCAGTACTTC; CDR3: CASSWTTLGEQYF
size: once; V: TRBV7-6; J: TRBJ2-2; D: TRBD2; DNA: TGTGCCAGCAGCGGAGCGCTAGCGGGAAACACCGGGGAGCTGTTTTTT; CDR3: CASSGALAGNTGELFF
size: .; V: TRBV2; J: TRBJ2-5; D: .; DNA: TGTGCCAGCAGTGATGGACAACCGGGGGAGACCCAGTACTTC; CDR3: CASSDGQPGETQYF
size: .; V: TRBV5-1; J: TRBJ2-1; D: .; DNA: TGCGCCAGCAGCTTGGTACGGGACGGCCAAGGGCAGTTCTTC; CDR3: CASSLVRDGQGQFF
size: .; V: TRBV7-9; J: TRBJ1-6; D: .; DNA: TGTGCCAGCAGCTTAGGGGGACTGGGTGAGACCCTCCACTTT; CDR3: CASSLGGLGETLHF
size: .; V: TRBV27; J: TRBJ2-5; D: .; DNA: TGTGCCAGCAGTTTAACGACAGGCTATTTCCAAGAGACCCAGTACTTC; CDR3: CASSLTTGYFQETQYF
size: .; V: TRBV5-4; J: TRBJ2-2; D: .; DNA: TGTGCCAGCAGCTTGGCAGGGCGGGCCGGGGAGCTGTTTTTT; CDR3: CASSLAGRAGELFF
size: few; V: TRBV4-1; J: TRBJ2-7; D: TRBD1; DNA: TGCGCCAGCAGCTCCCACCCCGGACAGGGGGCGAATGAGCAGTACTTC; CDR3: CASSSHPGQGANEQYF
size: .; V: TRBV27; J: TRBJ2-3; D: .; DNA: TGTGCCAGCAGTTTGGGGGGAGCGACAGATACGCAGTATTTT; CDR3: CASSLGGATDTQYF
size: .; V: TRBV7-8; J: TRBJ1-5; D: .; DNA: TGTGCCAGCAGCTTAGGAGGGGATCAGCCCCAGCATTTT; CDR3: CASSLGGDQPQHF
size: .; V: TRBV30; J: TRBJ2-7; D: .; DNA: TGTGCCTGGAGTGTCCCCCCGAGAGGGAACCCCTACGAGCAGTACTTC; CDR3: CAWSVPPRGNPYEQYF
size: .; V: TRBV11-2; J: TRBJ2-7; D: TRBD1; DNA: TGTGCCAGCAGCTGGGAGACAGGGGCCACCTACGAGCAGTACTTC; CDR3: CASSWETGATYEQYF
size: .; V: TRBV11-2; J: TRBJ1-1; D: TRBD1; DNA: TGTGCCAGCAGCTTACGAGCAGGGGGAGGGACTGAAGCTTTCTTT; CDR3: CASSLRAGGGTEAFF
size: .; V: TRBV19; J: TRBJ2-7; D: TRBD2; DNA: TGTGCCAGTAGTGTACTAGCGGGGGATACCTACGAGCAGTACTTC; CDR3: CASSVLAGDTYEQYF
size: .; V: TRBV9; J: TRBJ1-2; D: .; DNA: TGTGCCAGCAGCGTAGAGGAAGGGTTCGCTGGCTACACCTTC; CDR3: CASSVEEGFAGYTF
size: once; V: TRBV29-1; J: TRBJ2-3; D: TRBD2; DNA: TGCAGCGTTGAGGGCAGCGGGAGGGGCACAGATACGCAGTATTTT; CDR3: CSVEGSGRGTDTQYF
size: .; V: TRBV5-1; J: TRBJ1-1; D: .; DNA: TGCGCCAGCAGCTTGGAACAGGGAGGGACTGAAGCTTTCTTT; CDR3: CASSLEQGGTEAFF
size: .; V: TRBV27; J: TRBJ2-5; D: TRBD2; DNA: TGTGCCAGCAGTAACCGGGAGACTAGCGGGGGGCGGGCAACGGAGACCCAGTACTTC; CDR3: CASSNRETSGGRATETQYF
size: .; V: TRBV10-2; J: TRBJ1-1; D: .; DNA: TGCGCCAGTTGGAGAGAAGCTTTCTTT; CDR3: CASWREAFF
size: .; V: TRBV29-1; J: TRBJ2-5; D: .; DNA: TGCAGCGTTACGGCGGGGTTAGGAGAGACCCAGTACTTC; CDR3: CSVTAGLGETQYF
size: .; V: TRBV6-6; J: TRBJ2-1; D: TRBD2; DNA: TGTGCCAGCAGTTACTCCGCGGGGGGGCCCCACAATGAGCAGTTCTTC; CDR3: CASSYSAGGPHNEQFF
size: .; V: TRBV28; J: TRBJ2-5; D: .; DNA: TGTGCCAGCAGGGCCCCAGCTCAAGAGACCCAGTACTTC; CDR3: CASRAPAQETQYF
size: .; V: TRBV7-9; J: TRBJ1-2; D: .; DNA: TGTGCCAGCAGCTTAGGGGTAGGGATCTATGGCTACACCTTC; CDR3: CASSLGVGIYGYTF
size: .; V: TRBV27; J: TRBJ2-2; D: TRBD2; DNA: TGTGCCACGGGACTAGACAACACCGGGGAGCTGTTTTTT; CDR3: CATGLDNTGELFF
size: .; V: TRBV5-5; J: TRBJ2-7; D: .; DNA: TGTGCCAGCAGCCCCGGGACAGCGGGATATAGCTCCTACGAGCAGTACTTC; CDR3: CASSPGTAGYSSYEQYF
size: .; V: TRBV4-3; J: TRBJ2-7; D: .; DNA: TGCGCCAGCAGCCAAGAGGGACTTCCCTCCTACGAGCAGTACTTC; CDR3: CASSQEGLPSYEQYF
size: .; V: TRBV28; J: TRBJ2-1; D: TRBD1; DNA: TGTGCCAGCAGCCTAAACACAGGGGGCCTACTCAATGAGCAGTTCTTC; CDR3: CASSLNTGGLLNEQFF
size: .; V: TRBV11-2; J: TRBJ2-7; D: TRBD2; DNA: TGTGCCAGCAGCTTCCGACTAGCAACCCCCTACGAGCAGTACTTC; CDR3: CASSFRLATPYEQYF
size: .; V: TRBV27; J: TRBJ2-2; D: TRBD2; DNA: TGTGCCAGCAGTTTGACTAGCGGAAACACCGGGGAGCTGTTTTTT; CDR3: CASSLTSGNTGELFF
size: .; V: TRBV9; J: TRBJ2-3; D: .; DNA: TGTGCCAGCAGCGTCACCGATGGGTATCGGGATACGCAGTATTTT; CDR3: CASSVTDGYRDTQYF
size: .; V: TRBV7-9; J: TRBJ2-7; D: .; DNA: TGTGCCAGCAGCTTAGGGCGGCTATACGAGCAGTACTTC; CDR3: CASSLGRLYEQYF
size: .; V: TRBV10-3; J: TRBJ1-1; D: TRBD1; DNA: TGTGCCATCAGTAACAGGGGGCTCGAATATGGCACTGAAGCTTTCTTT; CDR3: CAISNRGLEYGTEAFF
size: .; V: TRBV4-1; J: TRBJ1-1; D: TRBD1; DNA: TGCGCCAGCAGCCAGTTACAGGGGGCCGAAGCTTTCTTT; CDR3: CASSQLQGAEAFF
size: .; V: TRBV9; J: TRBJ2-3; D: TRBD2; DNA: TGTGCCAGCAGCTTGAGCGGGGGAGGCACAGATACGCAGTATTTT; CDR3: CASSLSGGGTDTQYF
size: .; V: TRBV27; J: TRBJ1-5; D: .; DNA: TGTGCCAGCAGTTTATCGGGAGGCCAGGGGCAGCCCCAGCATTTT; CDR3: CASSLSGGQGQPQHF
size: few; V: TRBV5-1; J: TRBJ1-6; D: .; DNA: TGCGCCAGCAGCTTGGCCCAGACACTTTCACCCCTCCACTTT; CDR3: CASSLAQTLSPLHF
size: .; V: TRBV27; J: TRBJ2-5; D: TRBD1; DNA: TGTGCCAGCAGCCCTATGGGACAGAGACAAGAGACCCAGTACTTC; CDR3: CASSPMGQRQETQYF
size: .; V: TRBV6-5; J: TRBJ2-1; D: .; DNA: TGTGCCAGCAGTTACTTCCGGGGTAGGGACAATGAGCAGTTCTTC; CDR3: CASSYFRGRDNEQFF